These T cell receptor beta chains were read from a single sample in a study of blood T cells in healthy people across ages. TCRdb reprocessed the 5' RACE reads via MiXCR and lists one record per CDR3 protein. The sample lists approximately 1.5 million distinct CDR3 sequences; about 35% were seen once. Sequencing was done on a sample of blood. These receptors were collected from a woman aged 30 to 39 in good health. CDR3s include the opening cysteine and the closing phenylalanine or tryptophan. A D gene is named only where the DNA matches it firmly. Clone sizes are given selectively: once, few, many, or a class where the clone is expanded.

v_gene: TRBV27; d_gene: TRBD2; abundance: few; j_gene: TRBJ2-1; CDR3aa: CASSLREVANEQFF; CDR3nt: TGTGCCAGCAGTTTGCGGGAGGTCGCCAATGAGCAGTTCTTC
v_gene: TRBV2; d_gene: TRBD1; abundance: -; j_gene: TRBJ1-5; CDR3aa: CASRDGTGGTNQPRHF; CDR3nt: TGTGCCAGCAGAGACGGGACAGGGGGCACCAATCAGCCCCGGCATTTT
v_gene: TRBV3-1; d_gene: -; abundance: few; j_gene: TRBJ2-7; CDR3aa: CASSQEGLYEQYF; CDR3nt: TGTGCCAGCAGCCAAGAGGGGCTCTACGAGCAGTACTTC
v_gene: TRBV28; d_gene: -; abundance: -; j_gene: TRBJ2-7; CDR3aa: CASSFSGARRYEQYF; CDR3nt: TGTGCCAGCAGTTTCTCGGGGGCGCGACGTTACGAGCAGTACTTC
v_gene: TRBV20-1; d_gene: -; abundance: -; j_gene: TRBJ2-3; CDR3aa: CSLRWAGTDTQYF; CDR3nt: TGCAGCCTGCGGTGGGCGGGAACAGATACGCAGTATTTT
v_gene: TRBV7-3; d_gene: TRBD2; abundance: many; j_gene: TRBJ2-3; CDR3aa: CASSYLSGGRTDTQYF; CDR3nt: TGTGCCAGCAGCTACCTTAGCGGGGGGCGCACAGATACGCAGTATTTT
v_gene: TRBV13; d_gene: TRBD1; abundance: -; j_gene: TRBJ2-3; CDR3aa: CASSLSNLRTGATDTQYF; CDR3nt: TGTGCCAGCAGCTTATCCAACCTCCGGACAGGAGCCACAGATACGCAGTATTTT
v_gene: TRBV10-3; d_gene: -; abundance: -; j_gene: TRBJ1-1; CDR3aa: CASAGDSGTEAFF; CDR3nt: TGTGCCAGCGCAGGGGACTCGGGCACTGAAGCTTTCTTT
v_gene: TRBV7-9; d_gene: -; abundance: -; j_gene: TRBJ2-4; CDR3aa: CASSPEGAKNIQYF; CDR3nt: TGTGCCAGCAGCCCTGAAGGAGCCAAAAACATTCAGTACTTC
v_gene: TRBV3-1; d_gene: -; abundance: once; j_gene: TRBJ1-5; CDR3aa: CASSLFREEPQHF; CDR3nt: TGTGCCAGCAGCCTGTTCCGGGAGGAGCCCCAGCATTTT
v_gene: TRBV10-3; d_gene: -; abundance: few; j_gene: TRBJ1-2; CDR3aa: CAISEPGLMTGYTF; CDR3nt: TGTGCCATCAGTGAACCCGGACTAATGACTGGCTACACCTTC
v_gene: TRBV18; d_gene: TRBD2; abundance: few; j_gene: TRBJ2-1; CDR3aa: CASSPRLAGAGNEQFF; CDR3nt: TGTGCCAGCTCACCCAGACTAGCGGGAGCAGGCAATGAGCAGTTCTTC
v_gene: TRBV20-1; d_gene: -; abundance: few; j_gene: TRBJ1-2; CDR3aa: CSAGWGSAVGGYTF; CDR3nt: TGCAGTGCCGGCTGGGGGTCAGCGGTCGGCGGCTACACCTTC
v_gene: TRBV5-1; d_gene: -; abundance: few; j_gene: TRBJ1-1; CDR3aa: CASSSGHLKGTTEAFF; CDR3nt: TGCGCCAGCAGTTCGGGACACCTAAAGGGGACCACTGAAGCTTTCTTT
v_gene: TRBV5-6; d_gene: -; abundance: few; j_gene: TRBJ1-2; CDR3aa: CASSLAGGGGGGYTF; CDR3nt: TGTGCCAGCAGCTTGGCCGGTGGCGGTGGAGGTGGCTACACCTTC
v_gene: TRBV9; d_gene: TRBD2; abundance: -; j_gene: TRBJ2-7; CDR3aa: CASSAGGRSGGIEQYF; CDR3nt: TGTGCCAGCAGCGCCGGGGGGAGGAGCGGGGGAATCGAGCAGTACTTC
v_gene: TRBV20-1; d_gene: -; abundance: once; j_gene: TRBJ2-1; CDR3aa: CSASGQQGRPYEQFF; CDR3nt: TGCAGTGCTAGTGGGCAACAGGGACGTCCCTACGAGCAGTTCTTC
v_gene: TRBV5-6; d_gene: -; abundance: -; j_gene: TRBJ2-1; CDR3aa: CASSLGGGASIYNEQFF; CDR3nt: TGTGCCAGCAGCTTGGGAGGGGGGGCCTCTATATACAATGAGCAGTTCTTC
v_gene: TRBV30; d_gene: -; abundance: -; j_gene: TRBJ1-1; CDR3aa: CAWSPWEEMNTEAFF; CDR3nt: TGTGCCTGGAGTCCTTGGGAGGAGATGAACACTGAAGCTTTCTTT
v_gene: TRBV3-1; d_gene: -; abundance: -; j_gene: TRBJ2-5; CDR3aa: CASSQDITRREQYF; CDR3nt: TGTGCCAGCAGCCAAGATATCACGAGGAGAGAGCAGTACTTC
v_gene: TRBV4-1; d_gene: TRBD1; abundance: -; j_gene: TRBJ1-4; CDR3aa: CASSLWTGGAEKLFF; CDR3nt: TGCGCCAGCAGCCTCTGGACAGGGGGGGCTGAAAAACTGTTTTTT
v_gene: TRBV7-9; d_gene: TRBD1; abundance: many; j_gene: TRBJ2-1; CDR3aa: CASSLGTGDFDEQFF; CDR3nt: TGTGCCAGCAGCTTAGGCACAGGGGATTTTGATGAGCAGTTCTTC
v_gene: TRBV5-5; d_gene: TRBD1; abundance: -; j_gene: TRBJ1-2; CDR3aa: CASSPGTGMRYGYTF; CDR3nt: TGTGCCAGCAGCCCCGGGACAGGGATGCGCTATGGCTACACCTTC
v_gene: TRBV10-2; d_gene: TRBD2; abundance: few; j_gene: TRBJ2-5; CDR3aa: CASSESMGEGQETQYF; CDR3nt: TGCGCCAGCAGTGAGTCGATGGGGGAGGGCCAGGAGACCCAGTACTTC
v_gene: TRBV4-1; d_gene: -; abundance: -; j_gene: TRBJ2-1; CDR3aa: CASSQDVTQDLSSYNGQFF; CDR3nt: TGCGCCAGCAGCCAAGATGTGACTCAGGACCTAAGCTCCTACAATGGGCAGTTCTTC
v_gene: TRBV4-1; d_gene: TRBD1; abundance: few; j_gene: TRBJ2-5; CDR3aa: CASSRPGQGIETQYF; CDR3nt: TGCGCCAGCAGCCGACCGGGACAGGGAATCGAGACCCAGTACTTC
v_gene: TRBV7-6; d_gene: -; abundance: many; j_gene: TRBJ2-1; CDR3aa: CASSLLANEQFF; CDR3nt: TGCGCCAGCAGCTTGCTCGCCAATGAGCAGTTCTTC
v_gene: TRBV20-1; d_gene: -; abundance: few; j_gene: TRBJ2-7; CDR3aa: CSARDPAHYEQYF; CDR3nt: TGCAGTGCTAGAGATCCGGCGCACTACGAGCAGTACTTC
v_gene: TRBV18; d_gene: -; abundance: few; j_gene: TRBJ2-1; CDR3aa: CASSPSPTSQGFF; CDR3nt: TGTGCCAGCTCACCATCTCCCACTTCTCAGGGGTTCTTC
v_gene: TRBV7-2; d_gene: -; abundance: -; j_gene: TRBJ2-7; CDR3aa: CASSANLGYEQYF; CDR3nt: TGTGCCAGCAGCGCGAACCTAGGCTACGAGCAGTACTTC
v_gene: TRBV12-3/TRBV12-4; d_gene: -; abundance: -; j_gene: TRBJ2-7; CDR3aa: CASSPYSGGRNYEQYF; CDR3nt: TGTGCCAGCAGTCCATATAGCGGAGGGAGGAACTACGAGCAGTACTTC